Sequencing of this T cell receptor (beta chain) was carried out in a study of blood T cell repertoires in COVID-19. Study background: Collection of acute and convalescent COVID-19 samples took place in the United States, Italy and Spain. PBMCs, B-cell-depleted T cells, or T cells provided the cDNA or gDNA that made up the material.

Per the study methods: Amplification of reference gene primers was used by the study to estimate nucleated cell counts. The data were produced by immunoSEQ multiplex PCR, yet TCRdb's version contains in-frame clones alone and is incomplete. V, J and clone size reflect that table, while D and trimming were determined from the DNA. The repertoire holds tens of thousands of clones, with 87% as singletons. Sequenced input: peripheral blood. The TCR was taken from a man aged 60 to 69 with active COVID-19.

CDR3 DNA: TGTGCCAGCAGCCAAGAGTGGCAGAACACTGAAGCTTTCTTT. This codes for CASSQEWQNTEAFF. V usage is TRBV4-2 and J usage is TRBJ1-1; D gene ambiguous. The CDR3 has 14 amino acids. Per germline, CDR1 LGHNA and CDR2 YNFKEQ. V was shortened by 0 bases and J by 1 base, with 6 bases between the two germline ends.